This TCR beta chain was documented in a study of shared clonotypes between healthy human individuals. Comments on this clone: Its antigen is not identified.

The healthy adult donors were HIV-negative and reported no recent acute infections or vaccinations. Roughly 99 million PBMCs were counted before genomic DNA extraction. The authors distributed each subset's genomic DNA evenly over several immunoSEQ plates. The data were produced by immunoSEQ multiplex PCR, yet TCRdb's version contains in-frame clones alone and is incomplete. The profile shows about 490,000 clones, 70% to 85% of them singletons. The CDR3 extends over 16 amino acids. The V gene's germline CDR1 is SGHRS and CDR2 YFSETQ. V lost 5 bases, J lost 10 bases, and 11 bases stayed unmatched. Study-wide findings and caveats: Among donors, clonotype sharing was expected to be affected by sequencing depth.

The genes are TRBV5-1 and TRBJ2-1; TRBD2 aligns across 14 bases. The source of this sequence is a woman in her thirties or forties in good health. Some clones in this sample may be carry-over from other donors' samples. The sequencing sample was made of PBMCs. This CDR3 is CASREGTSGRQGEQFF. The CDR3 bases are TGCGCCAGCAGAGAGGGGACTAGCGGGAGACAGGGAGAGCAGTTCTTC. Together with reference TRBV5-1 and TRBJ2-1, the CDR3 gives the full variable domain: KAGVTQTPRYLIKTRGQQVTLSCSPISGHRSVSWYQQTPGQGLQFLFEYFSETQRNKGNFPGRFSGRQFSNSRSEMNVSTLELGDSALYLCASREGTSGRQGEQFFGPGTRLTVL.